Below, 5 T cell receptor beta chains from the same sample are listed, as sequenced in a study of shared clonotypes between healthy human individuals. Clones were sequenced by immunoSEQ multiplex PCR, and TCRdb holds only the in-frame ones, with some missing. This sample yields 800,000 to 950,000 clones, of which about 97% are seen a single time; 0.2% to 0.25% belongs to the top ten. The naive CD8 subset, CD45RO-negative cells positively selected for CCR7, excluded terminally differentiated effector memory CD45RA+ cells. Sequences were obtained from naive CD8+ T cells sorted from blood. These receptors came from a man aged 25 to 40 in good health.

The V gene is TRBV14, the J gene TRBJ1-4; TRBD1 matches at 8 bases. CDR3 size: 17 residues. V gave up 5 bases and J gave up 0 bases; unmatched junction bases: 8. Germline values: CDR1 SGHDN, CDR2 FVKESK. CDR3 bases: TGTGCCAGCAGCTTATCCGACAGGGGAGCAACTAATGAAAAACTGTTTTTT. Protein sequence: CASSLSDRGATNEKLFF.

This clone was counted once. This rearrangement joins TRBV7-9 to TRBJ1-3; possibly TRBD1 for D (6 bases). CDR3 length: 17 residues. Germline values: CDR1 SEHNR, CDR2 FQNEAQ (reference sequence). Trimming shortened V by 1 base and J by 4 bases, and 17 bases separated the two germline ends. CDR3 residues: CASSLESGGSEGNTIYF. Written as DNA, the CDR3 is TGTGCCAGCAGCTTAGAATCGGGGGGCTCGGAAGGAAACACCATATATTTT.

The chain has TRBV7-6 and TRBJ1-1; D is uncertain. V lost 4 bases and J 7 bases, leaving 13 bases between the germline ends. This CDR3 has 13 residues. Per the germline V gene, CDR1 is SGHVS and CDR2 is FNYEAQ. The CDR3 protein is CASSSHPQGEAFF. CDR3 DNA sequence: TGTGCCAGCAGCTCCCATCCCCAAGGTGAAGCTTTCTTT. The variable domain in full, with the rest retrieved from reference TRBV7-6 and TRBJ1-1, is GAGVSQSPRYKVTKRGQDVALRCDPISGHVSLYWYRQALGQGPEFLTYFNYEAQQDKSGLPNDRFSAERPEGSISTLTIQRTEQRDSAMYRCASSSHPQGEAFFGQGTRLTVV.

Here the CDR3 reads CASSLTREGGGELFF. For the CDR3, the DNA is TGTGCCAGCAGCTTAACCCGGGAGGGTGGCGGGGAGCTGTTTTTT. The V gene is TRBV7-9, the J gene TRBJ2-2, with 8 nucleotides matching TRBD2. There are 15 residues in the CDR3. Trimming removed 2 bases from V and 7 bases from J; junction bases left unmatched: 6. CDR1 and CDR2 (germline): SEHNR, FQNEAQ (reference sequence).

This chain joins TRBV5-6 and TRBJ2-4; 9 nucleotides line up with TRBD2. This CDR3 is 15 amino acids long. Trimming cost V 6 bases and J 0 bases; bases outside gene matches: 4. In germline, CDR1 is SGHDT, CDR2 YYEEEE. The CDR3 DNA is TGTGCCAGCACAATAGCGGGAGTAGCCAAAAACATTCAGTACTTC. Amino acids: CASTIAGVAKNIQYF.